Given below is one TCR beta chain in context. Its antigen specificity is not known. No base qualities exist here, and no much larger clone lies one base off it. This specimen belongs to a study of tumor-infiltrating lymphocytes in primary liver carcinoma (dated by TCRdb to about 2017). For the study in its entirety: Between late 2015 and March 2016, five patients in China with histopathologically diagnosed primary liver carcinoma had their tumors surgically resected. The five patients, three men and two women aged 30 to 69 years, had hepatocellular carcinoma (four) or combined HCC and intrahepatic cholangiocarcinoma (one). The tumors of the five patients were staged as T1-T3 N0M0, with maximum diameters ranging from about 4 to 10 cm. Samples yielded roughly 3.65 to 7.5 million productive TCRbeta reads; read depth did not differ significantly between tissue types. For each liver tumor, the study sampled five regions along with adjacent normal tissue and blood, and applied TCRbeta repertoire sequencing, expression microarrays and whole-exome sequencing. TCRbeta repertoire sequencing covered roughly 35 specimens from 5 patients: roughly 25 tumor regions, 5 adjacent noncancerous liver tissues and 5 peripheral blood samples. Reproducibility between technical replicate repertoires was high, with correlation coefficients above 0.95 and mean shared-clone rates roughly 0.87. Beyond this particular receptor, the publication reports: Repertoire overlap was found to be higher between tumor regions (mean approximately 36%) than between tumor-adjacent (about 17%) or tumor-blood (about 15%) pairs, consistent with antigen-driven expansion. Only 4 or 5 patients were included in the study, and the authors note that the findings should be validated in a larger study. Compared with blood, tumors had a significantly larger share of the repertoire taken up by the top 250 clones (p = 0.039). Only the TCR beta chain was sequenced, which likely underestimates true repertoire diversity because unpaired alpha chains were not captured. Because the samples were bulk and unsorted, CD4+ and CD8+ T cell repertoires could not be compared.

Trimming at the junction amounts to 6 bases on V and 8 bases on J, and the germline ends lie 11 bases apart. In the germline V gene, CDR1 corresponds to MGHRA and CDR2 to YSYEKL. There are 12 amino acids in the CDR3, from cysteine to phenylalanine inclusive. Kept here is only the CDR3 DNA, which spans 36 bases and is read in frame from base 1. Starting from approximately 460 ng total RNA, TCRbeta-specific cDNA was produced by reverse transcription with a constant-region primer and ProtoScript II reverse transcriptase. TCRbeta libraries were built with three nested multiplex PCR rounds, a slightly modified ARM-PCR procedure. The first two PCR rounds used multiplex TRBV1-TRBV30 forward primers with a Cbeta reverse primer, each for approximately 9 cycles. Sample barcodes and Illumina adapters were attached in a final 25-cycle PCR using Deep VentR polymerase. Before sequencing, amplicons between 200 and 500 bp were purified from gel using a QIAquick gel extraction kit. An Illumina HiSeq 2500 was used to sequence the TCRbeta amplicons, generating 250-bp paired-end reads. Per the authors' processing: Reads were quality-trimmed with Trimmomatic v0.33, and paired reads were merged with FLASH v1.2.11 to recover full CDR3 sequences. V, D and J germline segments were assigned to the rearranged TCRbeta sequences using MiGEC v1.2.1b. Clonotype statistics and Shannon-Wiener diversity indices were calculated with VDJtools v1.0.0. To reduce sampling bias, subsequent analyses other than the diversity analysis used only the 250 most abundant clonotypes in each sample. TCRdb applied fastp at Q25 and MiXCR to the public reads, then kept only in-frame beta chains. Each CDR3 protein gets just one entry, which takes the most common genes and DNA from the rows behind it. The V and J calls come from TCRdb's annotation, not from the publication. The sample contains hundreds of thousands of distinct CDR3 sequences, 58% of them found a single time. Of the sample, around 15% is held by the ten largest clones.

TRIzol reagent was used to extract blood RNA from unsorted whole blood, while the DNeasy Blood & Tissue kit provided the germline DNA. At the time of sampling, the patients had chronic HBV infection and had not received any treatment. Approximately 3.8 milliliters of peripheral blood were collected into K2EDTA tubes before surgery. The chain couples TRBV4-1 to TRBJ2-1, with the D gene not confidently named. Sequencing input: peripheral blood. The TCR originated in a woman aged 25 to 39 with primary liver carcinoma and hepatitis B virus infection. Read as DNA, the sequence is TGCGCCAGCAGTCGACTGTGTGATGAGCAGTTCTTC. Translated, this is CASSRLCDEQFF.